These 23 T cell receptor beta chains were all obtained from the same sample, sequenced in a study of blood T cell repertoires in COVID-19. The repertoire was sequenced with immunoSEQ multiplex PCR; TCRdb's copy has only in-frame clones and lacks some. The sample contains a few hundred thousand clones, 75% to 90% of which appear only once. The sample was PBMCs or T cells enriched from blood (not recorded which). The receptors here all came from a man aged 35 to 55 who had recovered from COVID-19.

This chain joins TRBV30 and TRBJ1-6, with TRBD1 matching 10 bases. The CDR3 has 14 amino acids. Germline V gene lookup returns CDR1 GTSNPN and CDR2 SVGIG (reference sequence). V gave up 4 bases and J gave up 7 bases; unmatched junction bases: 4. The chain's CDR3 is CAWTGDRGNSPLHF. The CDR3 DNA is TGTGCCTGGACGGGGGACAGGGGAAATTCACCCCTCCACTTT.

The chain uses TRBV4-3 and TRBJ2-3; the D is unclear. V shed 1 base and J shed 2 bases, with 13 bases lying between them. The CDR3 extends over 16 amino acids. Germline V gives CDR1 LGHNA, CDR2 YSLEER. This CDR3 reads CASSQVIGGTTDTQYF. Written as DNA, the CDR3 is TGCGCCAGCAGCCAAGTCATCGGCGGAACCACAGATACGCAGTATTTT.

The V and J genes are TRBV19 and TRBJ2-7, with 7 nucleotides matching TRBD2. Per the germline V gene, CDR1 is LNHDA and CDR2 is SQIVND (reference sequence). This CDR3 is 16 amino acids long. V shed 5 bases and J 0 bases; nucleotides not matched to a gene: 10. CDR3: CASSLWRAGVSYEQYF. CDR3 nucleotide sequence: TGTGCCAGTAGTCTTTGGCGTGCGGGAGTCTCCTACGAGCAGTACTTC.

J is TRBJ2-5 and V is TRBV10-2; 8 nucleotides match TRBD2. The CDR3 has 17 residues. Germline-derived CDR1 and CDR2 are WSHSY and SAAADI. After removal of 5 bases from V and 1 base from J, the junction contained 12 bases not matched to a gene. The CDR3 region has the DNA TGCGCCAGCAGTCCGGGCCTAGCGGGTATACTCCAAGAGACCCAGTACTTC. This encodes CASSPGLAGILQETQYF.

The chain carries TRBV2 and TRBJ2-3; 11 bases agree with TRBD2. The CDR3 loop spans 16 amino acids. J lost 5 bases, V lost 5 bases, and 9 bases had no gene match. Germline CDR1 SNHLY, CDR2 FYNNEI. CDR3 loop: CASSPYSGGAEDTQYF. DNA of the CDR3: TGTGCCAGCAGTCCCTATAGCGGGGGGGCCGAAGATACGCAGTATTTT.

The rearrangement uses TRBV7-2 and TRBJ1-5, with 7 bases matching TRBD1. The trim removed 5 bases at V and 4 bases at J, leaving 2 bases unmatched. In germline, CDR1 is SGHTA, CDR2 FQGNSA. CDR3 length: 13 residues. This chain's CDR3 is CASSQGQNQPQHF. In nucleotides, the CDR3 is TGTGCCAGCAGCCAGGGACAGAATCAGCCCCAGCATTTT.

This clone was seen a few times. CDR3 sequence (DNA): TGTGCCAGCACGATGACAGGGGGCAATCAGCCCCAGCATTTT. Its protein is CASTMTGGNQPQHF. This chain joins TRBV7-2 and TRBJ1-5, with 8 bases fitting TRBD1. Per the germline V gene, CDR1 is SGHTA and CDR2 is FQGNSA. Unmatched junction bases numbered 4, after V lost 7 bases and J lost 2 bases. The CDR3 consists of 14 residues.

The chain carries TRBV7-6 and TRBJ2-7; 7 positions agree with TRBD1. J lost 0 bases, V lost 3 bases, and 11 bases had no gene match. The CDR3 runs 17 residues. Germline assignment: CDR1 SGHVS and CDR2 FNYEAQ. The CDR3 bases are TGTGCCAGCAGCTTGGATAAACAGGGGCCCCACTCCTACGAGCAGTACTTC. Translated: CASSLDKQGPHSYEQYF.

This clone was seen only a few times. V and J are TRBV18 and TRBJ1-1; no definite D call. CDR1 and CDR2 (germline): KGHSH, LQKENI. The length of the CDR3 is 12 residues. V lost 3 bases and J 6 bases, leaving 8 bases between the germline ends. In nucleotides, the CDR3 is TGTGCCAGCTCACCCTCTAGGTCTGAAGCTTTCTTT. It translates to CASSPSRSEAFF.

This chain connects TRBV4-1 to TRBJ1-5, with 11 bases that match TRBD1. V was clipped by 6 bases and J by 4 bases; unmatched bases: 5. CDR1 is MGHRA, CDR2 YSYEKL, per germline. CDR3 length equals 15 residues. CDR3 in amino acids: CASSPDRGPNQPQHF. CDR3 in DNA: TGCGCCAGCAGTCCGGACAGGGGGCCTAATCAGCCCCAGCATTTT.

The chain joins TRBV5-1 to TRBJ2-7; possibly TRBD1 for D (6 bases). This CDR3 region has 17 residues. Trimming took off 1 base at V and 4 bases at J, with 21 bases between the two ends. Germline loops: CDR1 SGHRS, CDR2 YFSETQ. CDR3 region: CASSLSPRGPSGYEQYF. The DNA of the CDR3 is TGCGCCAGCAGCTTGTCTCCCAGGGGTCCCTCTGGTTACGAGCAGTACTTC.

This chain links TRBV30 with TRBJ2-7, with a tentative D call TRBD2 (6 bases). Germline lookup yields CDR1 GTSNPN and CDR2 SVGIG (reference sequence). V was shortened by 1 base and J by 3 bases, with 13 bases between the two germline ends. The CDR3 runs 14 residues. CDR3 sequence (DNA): TGTGCCTGGAGTGGGGGGGACTGGGTCTACGAGCAGTACTTC. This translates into CAWSGGDWVYEQYF.

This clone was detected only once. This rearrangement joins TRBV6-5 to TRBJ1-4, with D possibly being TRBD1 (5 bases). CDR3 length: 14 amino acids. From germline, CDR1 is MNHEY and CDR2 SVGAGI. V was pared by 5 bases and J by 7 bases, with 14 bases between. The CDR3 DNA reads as TGTGCCAGCAGTCCGTGGGGGGTGTCTGAAAAACTGTTTTTT. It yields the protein CASSPWGVSEKLFF.

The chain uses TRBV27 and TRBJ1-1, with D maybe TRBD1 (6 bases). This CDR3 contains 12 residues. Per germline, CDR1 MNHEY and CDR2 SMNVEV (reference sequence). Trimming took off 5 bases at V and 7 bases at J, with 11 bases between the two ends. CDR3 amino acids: CASSRTGIEAFF. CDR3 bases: TGTGCCAGCAGTCGTACAGGGATTGAAGCTTTCTTT.

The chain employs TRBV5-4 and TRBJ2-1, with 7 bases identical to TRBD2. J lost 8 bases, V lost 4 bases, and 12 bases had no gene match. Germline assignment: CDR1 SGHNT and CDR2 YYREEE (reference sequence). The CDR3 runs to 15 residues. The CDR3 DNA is TGTGCCAGCAGCCCTGAGCGGGACCAACCACATGAGCAGTTCTTC. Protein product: CASSPERDQPHEQFF.

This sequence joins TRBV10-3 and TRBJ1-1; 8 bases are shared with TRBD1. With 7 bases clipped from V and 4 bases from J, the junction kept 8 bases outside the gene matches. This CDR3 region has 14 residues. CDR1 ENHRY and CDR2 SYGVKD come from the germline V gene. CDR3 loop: CAINGQGMGTEAFF. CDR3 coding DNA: TGTGCCATCAACGGACAGGGTATGGGCACTGAAGCTTTCTTT.

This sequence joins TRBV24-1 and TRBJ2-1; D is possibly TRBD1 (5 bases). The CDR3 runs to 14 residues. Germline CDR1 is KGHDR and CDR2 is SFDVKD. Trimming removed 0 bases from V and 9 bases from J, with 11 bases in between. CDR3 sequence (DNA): TGTGCCACCAGTGATTTGGGCAGGGTTACTGAGCAGTTCTTC. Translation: CATSDLGRVTEQFF.

This CDR3 reads CASSSTGVTGELFF. CDR3 nucleotides: TGTGCCAGCAGCTCGACAGGGGTCACCGGGGAGCTGTTTTTT. The genes are TRBV7-9 and TRBJ2-2; TRBD1 aligns across 8 bases. V lost 4 bases and J lost 4; bases outside the gene matches: 2. From germline, CDR1 is SEHNR and CDR2 FQNEAQ (reference sequence). The CDR3 has 14 residues.

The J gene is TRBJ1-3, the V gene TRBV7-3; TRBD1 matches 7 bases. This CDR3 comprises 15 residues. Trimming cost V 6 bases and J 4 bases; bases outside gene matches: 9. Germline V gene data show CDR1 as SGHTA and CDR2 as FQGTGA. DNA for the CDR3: TGTGCCAGCAGGTCCGGACAGGTCGGAGGAAACACCATATATTTT. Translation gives CASRSGQVGGNTIYF.

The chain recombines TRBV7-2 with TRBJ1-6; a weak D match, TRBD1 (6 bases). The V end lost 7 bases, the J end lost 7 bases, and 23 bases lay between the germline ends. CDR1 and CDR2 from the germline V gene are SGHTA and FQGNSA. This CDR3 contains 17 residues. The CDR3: CASTQDSGRGINSPLHF. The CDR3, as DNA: TGTGCCAGCACACAAGATTCGGGCAGGGGTATAAATTCACCCCTCCACTTT.

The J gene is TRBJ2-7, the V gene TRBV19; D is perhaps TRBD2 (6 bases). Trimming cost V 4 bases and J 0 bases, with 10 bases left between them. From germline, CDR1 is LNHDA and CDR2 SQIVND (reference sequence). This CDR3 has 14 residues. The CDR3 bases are TGTGCCAGTAGTAGTAGCGGAAGCTCCTACGAGCAGTACTTC. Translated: CASSSSGSSYEQYF. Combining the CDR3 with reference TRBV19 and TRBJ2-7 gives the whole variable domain DGGITQSPKYLFRKEGQNVTLSCEQNLNHDAMYWYRQDPGQGLRLIYYSQIVNDFQKGDIAEGYSVSREKKESFPLTVTSAQKNPTAFYLCASSSSGSSYEQYFGPGTRLTVT.

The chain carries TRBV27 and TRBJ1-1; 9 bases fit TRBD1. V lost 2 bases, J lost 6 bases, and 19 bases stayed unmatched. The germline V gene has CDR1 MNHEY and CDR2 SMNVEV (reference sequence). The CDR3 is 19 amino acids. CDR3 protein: CASSLNLFPGQGIWAEAFF. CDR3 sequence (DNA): TGTGCCAGCAGTTTAAATCTATTCCCCGGACAGGGGATTTGGGCTGAAGCTTTCTTT.

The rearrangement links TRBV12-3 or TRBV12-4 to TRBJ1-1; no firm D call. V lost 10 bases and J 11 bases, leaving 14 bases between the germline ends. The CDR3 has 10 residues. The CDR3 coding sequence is TGTGCCACCATGTCTAGTTTGGCTTTCTTT. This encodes CATMSSLAFF.